This T cell receptor (beta chain) was sequenced in a study of CD8 T cells in ankylosing spondylitis. TCRdb reprocessed the 5' RACE reads via MiXCR and lists one record per CDR3 protein. The repertoire holds roughly 130,000 distinct CDR3 sequences, roughly 8.3% seen once, with more than 7% in the top ten. In regard to this clonotype: Its antigen is not known.

Study-wide findings and caveats: Reported data indicate significant enrichment of disease-linked clones within matched ankylosing spondylitis synovial fluid.

Germline values: CDR1 LNHDA, CDR2 SQIVND (reference sequence). V was clipped by 3 bases and J by 9 bases; unmatched bases: 13. The CDR3 runs 15 residues. This TCR was sampled from a male donor with ankylosing spondylitis. The gene calls are TRBV19 and TRBJ1-1; 7 nucleotides align to TRBD1. The specimen sequenced was synovial fluid, either unsorted or a sorted T cell fraction (not recorded which). The CDR3 here is CASSIGGALQGKAFF. CDR3 coding DNA: TGTGCCAGTAGTATTGGGGGTGCTCTACAGGGGAAAGCTTTCTTT.